This TCR beta chain appears in the sequencing data of a study of persistence of HIV-infected CD4 T cells (dated by TCRdb to 2020 to 2022). Regarding the research as a whole: The study isolated CMV- and HIV-1 Gag-responding CD4+ T cells from ART-treated individuals to examine antigen-driven clonal expansion of HIV-1-infected cells. The TCR cluster analysis across participants included under ten participants for CMV and six or seven participants for Gag. Apart from a couple of participants who underwent leukapheresis at a single time point, peripheral blood samples of up to 180 mL were collected from participants at multiple time points. The median time the participants had spent on suppressive ART was more than 7 years. Proviral sequencing was used to assess clonality among infected cells, whereas TCRbeta sequencing gauged the clonality of all cells within each sorted population. Broad study findings and their caveats: A correlation was observed between TCR oligoclonality and proviral oligoclonality within the same sorted populations. Restriction of bulk TCR analyses to the rare CMV-responding cells that actually carried HIV-1 proviruses was not possible. Enrichment of degenerate expanded CDR3beta sequences was found in antigen-responding cells, suggesting convergent selection of CD4+ responses to CMV and Gag. The study involved few individuals and tested only a limited range of antigens. TCRbeta richness in CMV- and Gag-responding cells was significantly lower than in anti-CD3/anti-CD28-responding cells; CMV-responding cells had higher oligoclonality than CD3/CD28-stimulated and Gag-responding cells.

The immunoSEQ hsTCRB assay version 4 in survey mode was used to sequence TCRbeta repertoires from genomic DNA. Genomic DNA was diluted to approximately 10 ng/uL, and up to 1 ug per sample was used for TCRbeta sequencing. The published analysis was carried out like this. ImmunoSeq Analyzer 3.0 was used for analysis of TCRbeta data, and diversity was computed on productive nucleotide rearrangements. Lower-bound TCR diversity was estimated with the improved Chao index, and clonality with the Gini coefficient using the Immunarch R package. When different nucleotide rearrangements encoded the same CDR3beta amino acid sequence, each rearrangement was treated as a distinct clonotype. Differential abundance analysis found TCRbeta sequences that were significantly enriched in antigen-responding cells compared with anti-CD3/anti-CD28-activated cells. TCRs were clustered by predicted peptide-MHC specificity with GLIPH2, both within individual participants and across merged participant data sets. TCRdb limited this immuneACCESS table to in-frame rearrangements with V and J called. A share of clones is missing; checked studies link under half to unresolved V genes, and the rest is unexplained. The DNA was the basis for D and trimming; V, J and clone size are from that table. This sample holds about 33,000 clones; 80% to 90% were observed only once. In total, the top ten clones hold just over 0.85% of the sample.

The CDR1 and CDR2 encoded by the germline V gene are SGHDN and FVKESK. The CDR3 holds 14 amino acids from the cysteine to the phenylalanine. The DNA shown is the 42-base CDR3, in frame from base 1. V sheds 3 bases and J sheds 3 bases, leaving 11 bases between their ends. The treatment or condition label, read with the paper, signifies: suppressive antiretroviral therapy. Lysates of CMV-infected fibroblasts were used at 10 ug/mL for cell stimulation. Memory populations depleted of antigen-responding cells were obtained by sorting nonresponding CD40L-negative CD69-negative CD45RO-high memory CD4+ T cells. Participants were HIV-1-infected adults who started suppressive ART during chronic infection. For at least 4 years, participants had undetectable plasma HIV-1 RNA, below 50 copies/mL. To be included, participants needed a CD4+ T cell count above 400 cells/uL and a positive CMV serology. Before stimulation, PBMCs were isolated using density centrifugation and depleted of CD8+ T cells. For approximately 18 hours, CD8-depleted PBMCs were stimulated with anti-CD28/CD49d costimulation, a CD40-blocking antibody, and enfuvirtide, which was added to prevent new infections. Sorting was done on either a Beckman Coulter MoFlo Legacy or an XDP sorter, and propidium iodide was used to exclude dead cells. For samples with more than one million cells, genomic DNA was extracted with the QIAamp DNA Mini Kit, and for all other samples the Quick-DNA Microprep Kit was used.

On this clone itself: It lacks a known antigen. Base qualities are not at hand, and no much larger clone is one base apart.

The rearrangement combines TRBV14 with TRBJ1-2, with TRBD1 tentatively as D gene (5 bases match). The sequencing used CD4+ T cells sorted from PBMCs after approximately 19-hour stimulation, collected from a patient who received antiretroviral therapy. What the cell subset or site label conveys for this sample: CD40L-CD69- CD45RO-high memory CD4 T cells not responding to CMV lysate. This TCR was recovered from an adult man with HIV who was CMV-seropositive. CDR3 sequence: CASSQESGYYGYTF. In nucleotides, the sequence is TGTGCCAGCAGCCAGGAGTCAGGGTACTATGGCTACACCTTC.